Listed below are T cell receptor beta chains from one sample, sequenced in a study of blood T cell repertoires in COVID-19. Assay used: immunoSEQ multiplex PCR; TCRdb lists only in-frame clones, some missing. There are around 97,000 clones in the sample; about 80% occur only once, and more than 9% lies in the top ten. Sample: peripheral blood. The source is a man between 65 and 85 years old with acute or convalescent COVID-19. The conserved cysteine and the conserved F or W are not part of the CDR3 here.

TRBV30	TRBJ2-7	AWSYGWAYEQY
TRBV19	TRBJ2-5	ASSLSRLAGGAGQETQY
TRBV18	TRBJ2-7	ASSPGGSGAYEQY
TRBV5-1	TRBJ2-7	ASTPAGASVYEQY
TRBV5-4	TRBJ2-5	ASSKGLERARETQY
TRBV30	TRBJ1-5	AWRRKSGQGSEPQH
TRBV5-4	TRBJ1-3	ASSSWTALSGNTIY
TRBV3-1/TRBV3-2	TRBJ2-7	ASSQDPGNYEQY
TRBV4-1	TRBJ2-1	ASSQGQTEYNEQF
TRBV5-1	TRBJ1-2	ASSLVQLDGYT
TRBV6-5	TRBJ2-7	ASSYAQTYEQY
TRBV5-5	TRBJ2-7	ASSLMVRDTYEQY
TRBV18	TRBJ1-5	ASSPFGGDSNQPQH
TRBV11-3	TRBJ2-3	ASSFGQFAGMDTQY
TRBV30	TRBJ2-5	AWKGTAQETQY
TRBV7-2	TRBJ1-5	ASSAQGSRNQPQH
TRBV7-2	TRBJ1-5	ASSSTGPQPQH
TRBV7-8	TRBJ2-1	ASSSASGGFTYNEQF
TRBV10-2	TRBJ1-6	ASSVQGSQSPLH
TRBV30	TRBJ1-2	AWSRAGGYT
TRBV28	TRBJ2-7	ASSLVGQAPPAEQY
TRBV5-8	TRBJ2-1	ASSPDLAGGPGGSRF
TRBV27	TRBJ2-1	ASSPRGTSGRNHEQF
TRBV5-1	TRBJ2-1	ASSLVGLATDEQF